This T cell receptor beta chain was observed in a study of beta chain features in type 1 diabetes. Expressed TCRB transcripts got sequenced, as all isolated RNA was reverse transcribed. Profiling relied on immunoSEQ multiplex PCR, and the TCRdb table lists in-frame clones only, not all of them. The top ten hold roughly 0.12% of the sample, which has about 640,000 clones, roughly 12% seen once. Note on this clone: Its antigen is still unknown.

The study's findings and limits: Possibly, sequencing cDNA over-represented cells that had high TCR expression levels. Moderate but significant shortening of TCRB CDR3s was recorded in all four CD4+ subsets from Type 1 diabetes patients.

Sequenced sample: naive CD4+ T cells from blood. The receptor's source is a man in his thirties or forties with type 1 diabetes.

CDR3 sequence reads: CASSGLSSPLHF. The CDR3 DNA reads as TGTGCCAGCAGCGGCCTAAGTTCACCCCTCCACTTT. The chain employs TRBV7-2 and TRBJ1-6; unclear D gene. The V gene's germline CDR1 is SGHTA and CDR2 FQGNSA. The CDR3 extends over 12 amino acids. Trimming pared 5 bases from V and 9 bases from J, leaving 8 bases between.